The clone carrying this T cell receptor (beta chain) was seen only once. Its antigen is currently unknown. TCR beta CDR3 region amplification was performed from RNA transcripts. HTBI primers were the set used in a first-round RT-PCR of the TCR CDR3. From the multiplex PCR reads, TCRdb called clonotypes with MiXCR, one entry per CDR3 protein. The table shows hundreds of thousands of distinct CDR3 sequences, with less than 20% occurring only once. This record comes from a study of T cells in Graves' hyperthyroidism and ophthalmopathy. General study points: In validation, the model predicted ophthalmopathy. These predictions came a median roughly 6 months before onset. Expanded thyroid clonotypes (above 0.001) were mostly also found in blood. Through a model of 13 V-J features, ophthalmopathy was separated from stable hyperthyroidism.

The CDR3 covers 15 residues. Germline lookup yields CDR1 MNHEY and CDR2 SVGEGT. The V and J ends lost 2 bases and 1 base, in that order; junction bases with no gene match: 1. Lactation, pregnancy, other autoimmune disease or uncontrolled infection led to exclusion of patients. This receptor was identified in a woman between 18 and 29 years old with Graves' ophthalmopathy. The rearrangement joins TRBV6-2 or TRBV6-3 to TRBJ2-1, with 8 positions matching TRBD1. The specimen sequenced was blood. The CDR3 sequence: CASSYGQGSYNEQFF. The DNA for the CDR3 is TGTGCCAGCAGTTACGGACAGGGATCCTACAATGAGCAGTTCTTC.